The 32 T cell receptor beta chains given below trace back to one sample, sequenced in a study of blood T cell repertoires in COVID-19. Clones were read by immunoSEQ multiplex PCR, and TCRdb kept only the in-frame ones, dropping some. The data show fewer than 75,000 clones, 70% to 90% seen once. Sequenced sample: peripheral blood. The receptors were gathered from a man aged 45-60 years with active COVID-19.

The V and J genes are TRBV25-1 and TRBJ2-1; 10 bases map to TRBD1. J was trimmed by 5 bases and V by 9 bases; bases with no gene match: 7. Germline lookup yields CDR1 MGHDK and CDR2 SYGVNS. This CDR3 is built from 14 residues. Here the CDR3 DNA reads TGTGCCAGTTGTCCGGGACAGGGGAACAATGAGCAGTTCTTC. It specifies CASCPGQGNNEQFF. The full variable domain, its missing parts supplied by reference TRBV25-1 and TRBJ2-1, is EADIYQTPRYLVIGTGKKITLECSQTMGHDKMYWYQQDPGMELHLIHYSYGVNSTEKGDLSSESTVSRIRTEHFPLTLESARPSHTSQYLCASCPGQGNNEQFFGPGTRLTVL.

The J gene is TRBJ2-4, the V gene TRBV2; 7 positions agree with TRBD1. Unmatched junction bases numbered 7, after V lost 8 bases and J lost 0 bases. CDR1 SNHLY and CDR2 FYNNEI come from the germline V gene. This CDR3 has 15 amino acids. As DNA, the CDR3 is TGTGCCAGCGGACAGGACCCATTAGCCAAAAACATTCAGTACTTC. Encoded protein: CASGQDPLAKNIQYF.

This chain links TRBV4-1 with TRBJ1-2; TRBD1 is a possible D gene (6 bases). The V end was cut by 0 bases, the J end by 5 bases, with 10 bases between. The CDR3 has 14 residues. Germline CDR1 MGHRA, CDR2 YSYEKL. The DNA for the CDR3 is TGCGCCAGCAGCCAAGATACAGGACAGTATGGCTACACCTTC. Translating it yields CASSQDTGQYGYTF.

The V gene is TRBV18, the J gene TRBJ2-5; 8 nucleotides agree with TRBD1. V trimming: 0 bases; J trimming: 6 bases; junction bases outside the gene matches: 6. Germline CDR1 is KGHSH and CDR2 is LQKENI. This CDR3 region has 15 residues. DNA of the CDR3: TGTGCCAGCTCACCACCGCCAGGGGGCGGACAGACCCAGTACTTC. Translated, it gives CASSPPPGGGQTQYF. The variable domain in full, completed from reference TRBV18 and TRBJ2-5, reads NAGVMQNPRHLVRRRGQEARLRCSPMKGHSHVYWYRQLPEEGLKFMVYLQKENIIDESGMPKERFSAEFPKEGPSILRIQQVVRGDSAAYFCASSPPPGGGQTQYFGPGTRLLVL.

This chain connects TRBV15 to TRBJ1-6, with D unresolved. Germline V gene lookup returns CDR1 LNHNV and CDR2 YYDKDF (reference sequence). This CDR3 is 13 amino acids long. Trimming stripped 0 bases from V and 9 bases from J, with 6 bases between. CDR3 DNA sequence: TGTGCCACCAGCAGAGATCCCAGTTCACCCCTCCACTTT. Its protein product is CATSRDPSSPLHF.

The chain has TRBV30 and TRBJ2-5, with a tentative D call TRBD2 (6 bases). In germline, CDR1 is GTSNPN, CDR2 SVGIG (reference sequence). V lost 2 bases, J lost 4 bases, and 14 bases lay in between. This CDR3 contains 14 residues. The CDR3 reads CAWSWSGLRETQYF. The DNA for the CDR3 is TGTGCCTGGAGTTGGAGCGGACTAAGAGAGACCCAGTACTTC. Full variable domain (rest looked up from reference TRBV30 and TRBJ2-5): SQTIHQWPATLVQPVGSPLSLECTVEGTSNPNLYWYRQAAGRGLQLLFYSVGIGQISSEVPQNLSASRPQDRQFILSSKKLLLSDSGFYLCAWSWSGLRETQYFGPGTRLLVL.

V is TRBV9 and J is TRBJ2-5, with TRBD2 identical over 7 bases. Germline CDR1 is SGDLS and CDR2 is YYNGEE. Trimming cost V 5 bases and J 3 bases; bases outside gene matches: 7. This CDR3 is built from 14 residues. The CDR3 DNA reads TGTGCCAGCAGTCAGGGAGCGGGGAAAGAGACCCAGTACTTC. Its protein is CASSQGAGKETQYF.

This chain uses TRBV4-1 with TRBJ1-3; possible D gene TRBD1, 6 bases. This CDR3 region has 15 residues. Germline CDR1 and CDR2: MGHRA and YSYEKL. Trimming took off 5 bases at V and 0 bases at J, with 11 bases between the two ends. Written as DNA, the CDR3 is TGCGCCAGCAGCTTCCAGGGGTCCTCTGGAAACACCATATATTTT. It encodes CASSFQGSSGNTIYF.

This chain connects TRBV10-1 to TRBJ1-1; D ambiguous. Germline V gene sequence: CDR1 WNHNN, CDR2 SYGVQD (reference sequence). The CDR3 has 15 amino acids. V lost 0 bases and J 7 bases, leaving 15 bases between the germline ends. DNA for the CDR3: TGCGCCAGCAGTGAGTCCTTCGGCCAGGTCGGTGAAGCTTTCTTT. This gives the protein CASSESFGQVGEAFF.

This CDR3 is CASSSGQGPYEQYF. The CDR3 DNA follows: TGCGCCAGCAGCTCGGGACAGGGTCCCTACGAGCAGTACTTC. This chain uses TRBV5-1 with TRBJ2-7, with 9 bases that match TRBD1. The CDR3 contains 14 residues. The J segment lost 2 bases and the V segment lost 3 bases, leaving 3 bases of the junction unmatched. The V gene's germline CDR1 is SGHRS and CDR2 YFSETQ.

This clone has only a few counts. The CDR3 DNA reads as TGCGCCAGCAGCTCAGGGGTAGCGAACACCGGGGAGCTGTTTTTT. Its protein product is CASSSGVANTGELFF. The J gene is TRBJ2-2, the V gene TRBV5-1; D possibly corresponds to TRBD1 (6 bases). Germline CDR1 reads SGHRS; CDR2 reads YFSETQ. The ends were cut back, 3 bases at V and 0 bases at J, with 9 bases in the middle. The CDR3 covers 15 residues.

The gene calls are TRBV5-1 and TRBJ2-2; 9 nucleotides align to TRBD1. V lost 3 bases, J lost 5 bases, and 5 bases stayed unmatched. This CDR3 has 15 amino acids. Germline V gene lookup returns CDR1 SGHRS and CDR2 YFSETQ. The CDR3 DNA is TGCGCCAGCAGCTCACAGGGGGCGGGAACCGGGGAGCTGTTTTTT. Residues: CASSSQGAGTGELFF.

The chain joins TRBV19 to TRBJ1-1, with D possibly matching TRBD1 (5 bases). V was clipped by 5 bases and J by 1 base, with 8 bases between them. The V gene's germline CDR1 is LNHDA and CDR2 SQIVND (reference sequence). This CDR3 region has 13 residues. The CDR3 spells CASSWGGNTEAFF. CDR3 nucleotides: TGTGCCAGTAGTTGGGGGGGGAACACTGAAGCTTTCTTT. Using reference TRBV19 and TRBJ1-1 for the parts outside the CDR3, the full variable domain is DGGITQSPKYLFRKEGQNVTLSCEQNLNHDAMYWYRQDPGQGLRLIYYSQIVNDFQKGDIAEGYSVSREKKESFPLTVTSAQKNPTAFYLCASSWGGNTEAFFGQGTRLTVV.

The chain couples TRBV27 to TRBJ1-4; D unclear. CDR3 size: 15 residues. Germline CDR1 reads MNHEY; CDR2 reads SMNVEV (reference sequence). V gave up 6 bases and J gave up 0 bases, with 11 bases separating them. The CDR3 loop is CASRAITATNEKLFF. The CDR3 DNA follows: TGTGCCAGCAGGGCCATCACCGCAACTAATGAAAAACTGTTTTTT.

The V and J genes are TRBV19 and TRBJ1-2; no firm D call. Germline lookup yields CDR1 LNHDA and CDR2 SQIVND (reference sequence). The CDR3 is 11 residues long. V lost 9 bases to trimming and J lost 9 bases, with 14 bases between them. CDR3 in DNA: TGTGCCAGCAGAACATCCCATCGCTACACCTTC. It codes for CASRTSHRYTF.

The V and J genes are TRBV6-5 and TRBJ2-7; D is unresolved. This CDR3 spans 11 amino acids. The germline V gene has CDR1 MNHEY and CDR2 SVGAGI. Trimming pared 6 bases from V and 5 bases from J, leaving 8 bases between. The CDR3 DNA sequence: TGTGCCAGCAGCGAGTCGGACGAGCAGTACTTC. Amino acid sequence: CASSESDEQYF.

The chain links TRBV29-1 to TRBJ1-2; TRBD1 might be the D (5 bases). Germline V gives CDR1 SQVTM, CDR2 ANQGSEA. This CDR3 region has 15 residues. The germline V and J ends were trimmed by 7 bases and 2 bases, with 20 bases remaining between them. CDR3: CSGRVREGLNYGYTF. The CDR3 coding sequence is TGCAGCGGGAGGGTCAGGGAGGGCCTCAACTATGGCTACACCTTC.

The CDR3 sequence is CASSTQGIGTEAFF. For the CDR3, the DNA is TGTGCCAGTAGTACCCAGGGGATCGGCACTGAAGCTTTCTTT. The V and J genes are TRBV19 and TRBJ1-1, with D tentatively TRBD1 (6 bases). Germline V gives CDR1 LNHDA, CDR2 SQIVND (reference sequence). Trimming stripped 4 bases from V and 4 bases from J, with 13 bases between. This CDR3 spans 14 amino acids.

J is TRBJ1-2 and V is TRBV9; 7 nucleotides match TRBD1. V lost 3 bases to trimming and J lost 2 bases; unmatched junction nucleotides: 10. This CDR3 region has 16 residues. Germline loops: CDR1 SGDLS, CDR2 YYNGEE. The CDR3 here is CASSAHSPGQNYGYTF. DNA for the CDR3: TGTGCCAGCAGCGCCCACTCGCCGGGACAGAACTATGGCTACACCTTC.

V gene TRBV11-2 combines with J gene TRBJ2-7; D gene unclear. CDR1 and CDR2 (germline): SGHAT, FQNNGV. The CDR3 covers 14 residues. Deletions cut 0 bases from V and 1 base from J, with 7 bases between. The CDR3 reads CASSLDRGSYEQYV. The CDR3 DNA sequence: TGTGCCAGCAGCTTAGACAGAGGATCCTACGAGCAGTACGTC.

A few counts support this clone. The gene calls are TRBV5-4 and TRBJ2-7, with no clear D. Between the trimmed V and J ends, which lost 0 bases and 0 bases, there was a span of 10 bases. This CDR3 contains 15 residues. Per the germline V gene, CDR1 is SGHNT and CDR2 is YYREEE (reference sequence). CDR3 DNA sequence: TGTGCCAGCAGCTTGGGGGCAGGTAGCTCCTACGAGCAGTACTTC. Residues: CASSLGAGSSYEQYF.

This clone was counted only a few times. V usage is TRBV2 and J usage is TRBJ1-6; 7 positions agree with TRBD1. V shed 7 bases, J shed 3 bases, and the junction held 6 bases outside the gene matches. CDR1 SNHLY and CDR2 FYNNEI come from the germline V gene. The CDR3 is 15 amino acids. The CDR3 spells CASNSGQNYNSPLHF. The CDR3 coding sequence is TGTGCCAGCAATTCGGGACAGAACTATAATTCACCCCTCCACTTT.

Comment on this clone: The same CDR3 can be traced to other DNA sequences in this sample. The CDR3 here is CASSVDGANQPQHF. Here the CDR3 DNA reads TGTGCCAGCAGCGTAGATGGGGCCAATCAGCCCCAGCATTTT. The rearrangement joins TRBV9 to TRBJ1-5, with D perhaps TRBD1 (5 bases). This CDR3 is built from 14 residues. Germline V gene lookup returns CDR1 SGDLS and CDR2 YYNGEE. The V gene lost 0 bases and the J gene lost 3 bases, with 7 bases spanning the gap.

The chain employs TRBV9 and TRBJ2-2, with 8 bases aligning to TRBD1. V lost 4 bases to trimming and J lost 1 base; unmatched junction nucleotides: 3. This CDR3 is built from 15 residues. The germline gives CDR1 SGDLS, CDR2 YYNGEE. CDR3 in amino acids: CASSPGQGNTGELFF. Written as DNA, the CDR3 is TGTGCCAGCAGCCCCGGACAGGGGAACACCGGGGAGCTGTTTTTT.

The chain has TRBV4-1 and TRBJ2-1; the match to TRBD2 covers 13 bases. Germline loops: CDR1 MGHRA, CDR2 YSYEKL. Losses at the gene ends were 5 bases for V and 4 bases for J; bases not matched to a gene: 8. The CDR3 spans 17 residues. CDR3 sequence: CASSVRTSGRIYNEQFF. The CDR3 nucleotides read TGCGCCAGCAGCGTACGGACTAGCGGGAGAATTTACAATGAGCAGTTCTTC.

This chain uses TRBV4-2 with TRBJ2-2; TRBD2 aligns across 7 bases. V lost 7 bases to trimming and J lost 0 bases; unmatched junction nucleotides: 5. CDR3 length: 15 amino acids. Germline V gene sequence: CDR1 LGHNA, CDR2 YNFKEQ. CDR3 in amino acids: CASTMGGTNTGELFF. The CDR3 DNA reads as TGTGCCAGCACCATGGGAGGGACGAACACCGGGGAGCTGTTTTTT.

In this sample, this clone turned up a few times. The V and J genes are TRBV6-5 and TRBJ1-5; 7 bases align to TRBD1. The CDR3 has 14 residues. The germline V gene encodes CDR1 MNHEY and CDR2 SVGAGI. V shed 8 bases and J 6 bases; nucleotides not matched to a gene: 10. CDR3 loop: CASSRQGGAQPQHF. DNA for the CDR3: TGTGCCAGCTCTCGACAGGGCGGTGCTCAGCCCCAGCATTTT.

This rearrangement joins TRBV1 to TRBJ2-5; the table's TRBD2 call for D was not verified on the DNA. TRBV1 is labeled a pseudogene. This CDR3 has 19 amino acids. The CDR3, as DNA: TGCACCAGCAGCCAAGATGCGGCGCTAGCGGGAGGGATTCAAGAGACCCAGTACTTC. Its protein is CTSSQDAALAGGIQETQYF.

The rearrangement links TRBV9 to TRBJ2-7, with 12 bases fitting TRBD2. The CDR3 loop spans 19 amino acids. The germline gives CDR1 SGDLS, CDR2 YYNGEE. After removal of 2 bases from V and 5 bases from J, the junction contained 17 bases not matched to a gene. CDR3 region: CASSVRGSSGRAFCNEQYV. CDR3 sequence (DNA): TGTGCCAGCAGCGTCCGGGGATCTAGCGGGAGGGCCTTCTGTAACGAGCAGTACGTC.

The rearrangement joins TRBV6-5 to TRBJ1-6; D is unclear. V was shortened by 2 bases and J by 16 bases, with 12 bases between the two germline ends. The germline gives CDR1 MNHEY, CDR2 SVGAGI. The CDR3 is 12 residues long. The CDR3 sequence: CASSYASGKLHF. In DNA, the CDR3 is TGTGCCAGCAGTTACGCTTCCGGGAAACTCCACTTT.

In nucleotides, the CDR3 is TGTGCCAGCAGTCCCCAGACTAGCTCGAGGGGCGAGCAGTACGTC. Translating gives CASSPQTSSRGEQYV. The V and J genes are TRBV2 and TRBJ2-7, with 7 nucleotides matching TRBD2. V lost 5 bases and J lost 6; bases outside the gene matches: 13. CDR1 SNHLY and CDR2 FYNNEI come from the germline V gene. CDR3 length equals 15 residues.

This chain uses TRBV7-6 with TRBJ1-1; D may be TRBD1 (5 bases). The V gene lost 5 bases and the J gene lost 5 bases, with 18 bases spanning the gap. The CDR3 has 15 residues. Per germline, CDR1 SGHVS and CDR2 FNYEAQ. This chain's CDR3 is CASSPAAGGRTEAFF. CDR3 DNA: TGTGCCAGCAGCCCCGCGGCGGGGGGAAGAACTGAAGCTTTCTTT.